The present entry profiles one TCR beta chain with its context. Sequencing used immunoSEQ multiplex PCR; TCRdb keeps in-frame clones, though not all of them. The sample consists of about 200,000 clones, around 92% of them appearing once. The sample belongs to a study of blood T cell repertoires in COVID-19. V lost 3 bases, J lost 3 bases, and 8 bases lay in between. The CDR3 sequence is 13 residues long. The TCR sequence derives from a woman aged 18-29 years who had recovered from COVID-19. Sequenced material: PBMCs or T cells enriched from blood (not recorded which). The chain joins TRBV12-3 or TRBV12-4 to TRBJ1-1, with D unclear. Here the CDR3 DNA reads TGTGCCAGCAGTTTTCTGGGAGACACTGAAGCTTTCTTT. Amino acid sequence: CASSFLGDTEAFF.